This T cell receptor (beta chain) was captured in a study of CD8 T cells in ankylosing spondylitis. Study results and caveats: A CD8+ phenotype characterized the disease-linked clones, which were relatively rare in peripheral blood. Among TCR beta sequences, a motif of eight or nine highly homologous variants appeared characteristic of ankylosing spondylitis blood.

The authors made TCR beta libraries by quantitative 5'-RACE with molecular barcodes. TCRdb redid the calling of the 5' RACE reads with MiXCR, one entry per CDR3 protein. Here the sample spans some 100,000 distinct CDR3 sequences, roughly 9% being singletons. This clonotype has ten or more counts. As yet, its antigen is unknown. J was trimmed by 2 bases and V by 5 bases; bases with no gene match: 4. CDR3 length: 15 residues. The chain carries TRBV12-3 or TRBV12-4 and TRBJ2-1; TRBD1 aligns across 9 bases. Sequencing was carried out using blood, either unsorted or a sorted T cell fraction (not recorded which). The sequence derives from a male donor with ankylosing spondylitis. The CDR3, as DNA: TGTGCCAGCAGTCCGGGACAGGGCCCCTACAATGAGCAGTTCTTC. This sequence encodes CASSPGQGPYNEQFF.